This T cell receptor beta chain stems from a study of cytomegalovirus exposure and HLA in healthy donors. Overall study findings and caveats: The study flagged 150 to 200 TCR beta chains as cytomegalovirus-associated.

Germline loops: CDR1 MGHRA, CDR2 YSYEKL. The ends were cut back, 0 bases at V and 4 bases at J, with 13 bases in the middle. This CDR3 is built from 16 residues. Profiled with immunoSEQ multiplex PCR; TCRdb holds only in-frame clones, not every one. In the table there are 200,000 to 250,000 clones, around 90% of which are singletons. Turning to this clone: Its cognate antigen is unknown.

The sample consisted of PBMCs. This rearrangement joins TRBV4-1 to TRBJ2-1; D might be TRBD2 (5 bases). The clonotype was recovered from a woman under 30 in good health and CMV-seropositive. CDR3 amino acids: CASSQDDAGDYNEQFF. DNA of the CDR3: TGCGCCAGCAGCCAAGATGATGCCGGGGATTACAATGAGCAGTTCTTC.